The sequence of this TCR beta chain was determined in a study of blood T cell repertoires in COVID-19. Study details: PBMCs, B-cell-depleted T cells, or T cells provided the cDNA or gDNA that made up the material.

This table comes from immunoSEQ multiplex PCR, and its TCRdb copy is limited to in-frame clones, with some not included. The repertoire holds 200,000 to 300,000 clones, around 87% seen once, with about 7% in the top ten. This CDR3 has 14 amino acids. V was trimmed by 1 base and J by 6 bases, leaving 13 bases between them. The germline V gene encodes CDR1 SGHTA and CDR2 FQGNSA. The clonotype comes from a man aged 60-69 years who had recovered from COVID-19. Input material: peripheral blood. The chain uses TRBV7-2 and TRBJ2-7, with D perhaps matching TRBD1 (5 bases). The CDR3 region is CASSLVPGITEQYV. The CDR3 DNA is TGTGCCAGCAGCTTAGTCCCAGGGATAACCGAGCAGTACGTC.